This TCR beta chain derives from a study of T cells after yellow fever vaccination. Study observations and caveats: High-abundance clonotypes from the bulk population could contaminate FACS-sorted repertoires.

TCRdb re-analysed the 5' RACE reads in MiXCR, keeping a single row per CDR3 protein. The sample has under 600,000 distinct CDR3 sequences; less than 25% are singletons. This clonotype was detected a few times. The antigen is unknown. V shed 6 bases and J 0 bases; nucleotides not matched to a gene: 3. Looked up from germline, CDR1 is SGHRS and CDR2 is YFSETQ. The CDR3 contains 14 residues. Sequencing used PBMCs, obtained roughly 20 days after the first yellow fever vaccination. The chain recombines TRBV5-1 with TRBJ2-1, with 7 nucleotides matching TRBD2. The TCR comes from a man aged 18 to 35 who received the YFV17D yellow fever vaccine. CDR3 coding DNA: TGCGCCAGCACCCCGGGGGGCTCCTACAATGAGCAGTTCTTC. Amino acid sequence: CASTPGGSYNEQFF.